Sequencing of this T cell receptor (beta chain) was carried out in a study of OX40 agonist ivuxolimab in advanced cancers. Overall study context: Partial responses occurred in Three dose-escalation patients, one with hepatocellular carcinoma and two with cutaneous melanoma. Study-wide results and caveats: There was clonal expansion of CD4+ and CD8+ blood T cells by week 6 at 0.1 to 3.0 mg/kg.

A note on this clone: The antigen is not known.

Here immunoSEQ multiplex PCR was the method, and the copy in TCRdb shows in-frame clones only, minus some. The sample contains 55,000 to 80,000 clones, roughly four fifths of which appear only once. The V end lost 5 bases, the J end lost 1 base, and 7 bases lay between the germline ends. CDR1 and CDR2 from the germline V gene are SQVTM and ANQGSEA. This CDR3 spans 12 amino acids. Patients with autoimmune history or systemic immunosuppression were excluded. Patients had blood sampled at baseline and again on cycle 4 day 1 and cycle 7 day 1. This clonotype was obtained from an adult with an advanced solid tumor such as melanoma, head and neck, liver or kidney cancer. The chain joins TRBV29-1 to TRBJ2-3; the D is unclear. This material consisted of CD4+ or CD8+ T cells sorted from blood, taken in a trial of the OX40 agonist ivuxolimab. Written as DNA, the CDR3 is TGCAGCGTTCATCGTGGCACAGATACGCAGTATTTT. It codes for CSVHRGTDTQYF.